Listed below are T cell receptor beta chains from one sample, sequenced in a study of chronic HIV infection and antiretroviral therapy. Via MiXCR, TCRdb re-called the 5' RACE reads, giving one row per CDR3 protein. Altogether around 31,000 distinct CDR3 sequences are present, 7.5% to 10% being singletons, with the ten largest covering about 2.5%. Sequencing input: peripheral blood. These receptor sequences come from an adult who had HIV and had not received antiretroviral therapy, or was an uninfected healthy control (not recorded which). Both conserved end residues are part of each CDR3. A D gene is named only where the DNA matches it firmly. Rows give clone size only sometimes, using once, few, many, or a class for an expanded clone.

>NA|TRBV2|many|TRBJ1-1
CASSGRGSNTEAFF
TGTGCCAGCAGCGGGCGGGGATCTAACACTGAAGCTTTCTTT
>NA|TRBV10-3|NA|TRBJ1-5
CAISEEGSNQPQHF
TGTGCCATCAGTGAGGAAGGTAGCAATCAGCCCCAGCATTTT
>TRBD1|TRBV27|many|TRBJ2-7
CASSLSVGDREYEQYF
TGTGCCAGCAGTTTATCGGTGGGGGACAGGGAATACGAGCAGTACTTC
>NA|TRBV10-3|many|TRBJ1-3
CAISDVNNFSGNTIYF
TGTGCCATCAGTGATGTTAACAACTTCTCTGGAAACACCATATATTTT
>NA|TRBV20-1|many|TRBJ1-3
CSARVREPGNTIYF
TGCAGTGCTAGAGTGCGGGAACCTGGAAACACCATATATTTT
>NA|TRBV2|few|TRBJ2-3
CASSSPPGGTDTQYF
TGTGCCAGCAGTTCCCCCCCAGGGGGCACAGATACGCAGTATTTT
>NA|TRBV10-3|NA|TRBJ1-2
CAISDRSFDGYTF
TGTGCCATCAGTGACAGGAGTTTTGATGGCTACACCTTC
>NA|TRBV7-2|many|TRBJ1-4
CASSLNRQTATNEKLFF
TGTGCCAGCAGCTTAAATAGGCAGACAGCAACTAATGAAAAACTGTTTTTT
>NA|TRBV21-1|many|TRBJ2-7
CASSHCVREGDEQYF
TGTGCCAGCAGTCATTGTGTGAGGGAAGGGGACGAGCAGTACTTC
>TRBD2|TRBV29-1|few|TRBJ2-1
CSVDDLQLAGGLPEQFF
TGCAGCGTGGACGACCTACAACTAGCGGGAGGATTACCTGAGCAGTTCTTC
>TRBD2|TRBV6-2/TRBV6-3|many|TRBJ2-7
CASSLGGTSYEQYF
TGTGCCAGCAGTCTCGGGGGGACCTCCTACGAGCAGTACTTC
>NA|TRBV12-3/TRBV12-4|many|TRBJ2-7
CASRTGLGGEQYF
TGTGCCAGCAGAACAGGGTTGGGGGGCGAGCAGTACTTC
>NA|TRBV6-5|few|TRBJ1-2
CPGMGGYTF
TGTCCCGGAATGGGGGGCTACACCTTC
>NA|TRBV7-6|many|TRBJ2-3
CASSLARARGTDTQYF
TGTGCCAGCAGCTTAGCGCGGGCGCGGGGCACAGATACGCAGTATTTT
>NA|TRBV10-2|many|TRBJ1-5
CATRGGSQPQHF
TGCGCCACAAGGGGGGGGAGTCAGCCCCAGCATTTT
>TRBD1|TRBV29-1|many|TRBJ1-1
CSVHWTGEGTEAFF
TGCAGCGTTCATTGGACAGGGGAGGGCACTGAAGCTTTCTTT
>NA|TRBV20-1|few|TRBJ1-1
CSARGMGRGAPEAFF
TGCAGTGCTAGAGGGATGGGAAGGGGAGCTCCTGAAGCTTTCTTT
>NA|TRBV12-3/TRBV12-4|many|TRBJ1-5
CASSRETGSGLARPQHF
TGTGCCAGCAGCCGGGAAACAGGATCGGGGCTCGCGAGGCCCCAGCATTTT
>NA|TRBV5-1|few|TRBJ2-1
CASSLAVISSYNEQFF
TGCGCCAGCAGCTTGGCGGTTATCAGCTCCTACAATGAGCAGTTCTTC